A selection of T cell receptor beta chains follows, all from one sample in a study of blood T cell repertoires in COVID-19. Clones were read by immunoSEQ multiplex PCR, and TCRdb kept only the in-frame ones, dropping some. Here the sample spans 250,000 to 300,000 clones, approximately 79% being singletons. Sequenced sample: PBMCs or T cells enriched from blood (not recorded which). The receptors here all came from a man aged 25-45 years with acute COVID-19. CDR3s include the opening cysteine and the closing phenylalanine or tryptophan. D genes are given only for firm matches. Clone size is shown for a subset of rows, as once, few, many or a class of expanded clone.

J,V,D,length,size,CDR3,DNA
TRBJ1-3,TRBV7-8,TRBD1,15,NA,CASSLAGGSGNTIYF,TGTGCCAGCAGCTTGGCAGGGGGATCGGGAAACACCATATATTTT
TRBJ2-2,TRBV6-5,NA,14,NA,CASYNRVVAGELFF,TGTGCCAGCTATAACAGGGTAGTCGCCGGGGAGCTGTTTTTT
TRBJ2-1,TRBV19,TRBD2,17,NA,CASSIVSGLADYNEQFF,TGTGCCAGTAGTATAGTCTCGGGGCTAGCGGATTACAATGAGCAGTTCTTC
TRBJ1-2,TRBV4-2,NA,14,NA,CASSPRGGREGYTF,TGTGCCAGCAGTCCCCGGGGAGGGAGGGAAGGCTACACCTTC
TRBJ1-6,TRBV3-1/TRBV3-2,TRBD1,16,NA,CASSEAGTGVRLPLHF,TGTGCCAGCAGCGAAGCCGGGACAGGGGTTCGATTACCCCTCCACTTT
TRBJ2-5,TRBV9,NA,15,NA,CASSSRGHGKETQYF,TGTGCCAGCAGCTCCCGGGGACACGGAAAAGAGACCCAGTACTTC
TRBJ1-5,TRBV6-2/TRBV6-3,NA,14,NA,CASSYTYTGQPQHF,TGTGCCAGCAGTTACACCTACACGGGTCAGCCCCAGCATTTT
TRBJ2-2,TRBV5-1,TRBD2,15,NA,CASSTPTGGTGELFF,TGTGCCAGCAGCACCCCGACGGGGGGAACCGGGGAGCTGTTTTTT
TRBJ2-5,TRBV19,TRBD1,16,NA,CASSIGTGGIQETQYF,TGTGCCAGTAGTATTGGGACAGGGGGCATCCAAGAGACCCAGTACTTC
TRBJ1-2,TRBV4-3,NA,14,NA,CASSQVPGNYGYTF,TGCGCCAGCAGCCAAGTCCCGGGAAACTATGGCTACACCTTC
TRBJ2-1,TRBV2,TRBD2,17,NA,CASSETLGGGGIYEQFF,TGTGCCAGCAGTGAAACCCTAGGTGGGGGGGGTATCTATGAGCAGTTCTTC
TRBJ1-2,TRBV3-1/TRBV3-2,NA,12,NA,CASSPPQGGYTF,TGTGCCAGCAGCCCTCCACAGGGTGGCTACACCTTC
TRBJ2-4,TRBV6-1,NA,13,NA,CASSDLGGNIQYF,TGTGCCAGCAGTGACCTGGGGGGAAACATTCAGTACTTC
TRBJ2-3,TRBV28,NA,14,NA,CASSSEGGTDTQYF,TGTGCCAGCAGTTCTGAAGGAGGCACAGATACGCAGTATTTT
TRBJ1-5,TRBV18,NA,12,NA,CASRRSNQPQHF,TGTGCCAGCCGGAGGAGCAATCAGCCCCAGCATTTT
TRBJ1-1,TRBV5-4,NA,15,NA,CASSLGGGLNTEAFF,TGTGCCAGCAGCTTGGGTGGGGGCCTGAACACTGAAGCTTTCTTT
TRBJ2-5,TRBV5-1,NA,16,NA,CASSLVAETTKETQYF,TGCGCCAGCAGCTTGGTGGCAGAGACGACTAAAGAGACCCAGTACTTC
TRBJ1-1,TRBV30,NA,13,NA,CAWSEAGHTEAFF,TGTGCCTGGAGTGAGGCAGGGCACACTGAAGCTTTCTTT
TRBJ1-2,TRBV7-2,TRBD1,15,NA,CASSQPTGGHYGYTF,TGTGCCAGCAGCCAACCGACAGGGGGCCACTATGGCTACACCTTC
TRBJ1-5,TRBV27,NA,12,NA,CASSRPGQPQHF,TGTGCCAGCAGCCGCCCAGGTCAGCCCCAGCATTTT
TRBJ1-1,TRBV27,NA,13,NA,CASRGRGNTEAFF,TGTGCCAGCAGAGGACGGGGGAACACTGAAGCTTTCTTT
TRBJ2-5,TRBV19,TRBD1,14,NA,CASNRDRGQETQYF,TGTGCCAGTAACCGGGACAGGGGCCAAGAGACCCAGTACTTC
TRBJ1-3,TRBV30,NA,13,NA,CAWSAGTGNTIYF,TGTGCCTGGAGTGCAGGGACTGGAAACACCATATATTTT
TRBJ2-2,TRBV4-1,NA,21,NA,CASSQEAIGQGSFANTGELFF,TGCGCCAGCAGCCAAGAGGCTATAGGGCAGGGATCCTTCGCGAACACCGGGGAGCTGTTTTTT
TRBJ1-1,TRBV12-3/TRBV12-4,NA,12,NA,CASSLRGLRAFF,TGTGCCAGCAGTTTGCGGGGCCTTCGGGCTTTCTTT
TRBJ2-1,TRBV24-1,NA,15,NA,CATSDFKDSYNEQFF,TGTGCCACCAGTGATTTTAAAGACTCTTACAATGAGCAGTTCTTC
TRBJ1-4,TRBV7-2,NA,16,NA,CASSPQTGATNEKLFF,TGTGCCAGCAGCCCCCAAACGGGGGCAACTAATGAAAAACTGTTTTTT
TRBJ1-1,TRBV24-1,NA,16,few,CATSDGASRLGTEAFF,TGTGCCACCAGTGATGGGGCGTCCAGGCTGGGCACTGAAGCTTTCTTT
TRBJ2-5,TRBV7-2,NA,14,NA,CASSPNGGYETQYF,TGTGCCAGCAGCCCTAATGGAGGGTATGAGACCCAGTACTTC
TRBJ1-1,TRBV28,NA,14,NA,CASSRIQGFTEAFF,TGTGCCAGCAGCCGTATCCAGGGCTTCACTGAAGCTTTCTTT
TRBJ2-2,TRBV5-6,NA,12,NA,CASSFGVGELFF,TGTGCCAGCAGCTTCGGGGTCGGGGAGCTGTTTTTT
TRBJ1-5,TRBV3-1/TRBV3-2,NA,13,NA,CASSRSSNQPQHF,TGTGCCAGCAGTAGGAGTAGCAATCAGCCCCAGCATTTT
TRBJ2-1,TRBV18,TRBD2,18,once,CASSRTSGGARSYNEQFF,TGTGCCAGCTCAAGGACTAGCGGGGGCGCTCGCTCCTACAATGAGCAGTTCTTC
TRBJ1-2,TRBV6-5,NA,15,NA,CASRGGSTRIYGYTF,TGTGCCAGCAGGGGAGGGTCTACGAGGATCTATGGCTACACCTTC
TRBJ1-2,TRBV10-1,NA,12,once,CASSPRTSGYTF,TGCGCCAGCAGTCCCCGGACTTCGGGCTACACCTTC
TRBJ1-5,TRBV2,NA,13,few,CASSVDWNQPQHF,TGTGCCAGCAGTGTAGATTGGAATCAGCCCCAGCATTTT
TRBJ1-6,TRBV21-1,NA,14,few,CASSRGGGNSPLHF,TGTGCCAGCAGCAGGGGCGGGGGTAATTCACCCCTCCACTTT
TRBJ2-2,TRBV11-1,NA,16,NA,CASTIGQAGNTGELFF,TGTGCCAGCACGATCGGTCAGGCCGGGAACACCGGGGAGCTGTTTTTT
TRBJ2-3,TRBV7-3,NA,13,NA,CASSSTAAGTQYF,TGTGCCAGCAGCTCGACGGCGGCGGGTACGCAGTATTTT
TRBJ2-4,TRBV7-8,TRBD2,15,NA,CASSLRLAGLNIQYF,TGTGCCAGCAGCTTAAGACTAGCGGGATTAAACATTCAGTACTTC
TRBJ1-2,TRBV14,NA,15,NA,CASSQGNRNYYGYTF,TGTGCCAGCAGCCAAGGTAACAGGAACTACTATGGCTACACCTTC
TRBJ1-6,TRBV6-5,TRBD1,15,NA,CASRRDSQAYSPLHF,TGTGCCAGCAGGAGGGACAGTCAAGCCTATTCACCCCTCCACTTT
TRBJ1-1,TRBV2,NA,15,NA,CASSEVGVPGTEAFF,TGTGCCAGCAGTGAAGTCGGGGTCCCCGGGACTGAAGCTTTCTTT
TRBJ1-6,TRBV14,NA,19,NA,CASSHLQGIGSSYNSPLHF,TGTGCCAGCAGCCACTTACAGGGAATCGGCAGCTCCTATAATTCACCCCTCCACTTT
TRBJ1-5,TRBV19,NA,15,NA,CASREEGPSNQPQHF,TGTGCCAGTAGAGAAGAGGGTCCCAGCAATCAGCCCCAGCATTTT
TRBJ2-2,TRBV21-1,NA,15,NA,CASSKVGQTSWELFF,TGTGCCAGCAGCAAAGTGGGCCAGACCTCCTGGGAGCTGTTTTTT
TRBJ1-4,TRBV6-5,TRBD1,14,few,CASILTGTSEKLFF,TGTGCCAGCATCTTGACAGGGACATCGGAAAAACTGTTTTTT
TRBJ2-3,TRBV6-4,NA,17,NA,CASSDSCGWGDTDTQYF,TGTGCCAGCAGTGACTCTTGCGGGTGGGGGGACACAGATACGCAGTATTTT
TRBJ1-2,TRBV28,NA,14,once,CASSPLLGSYGYTF,TGTGCCAGCAGCCCTTTACTCGGGAGCTATGGCTACACCTTC
TRBJ1-2,TRBV28,TRBD1,14,NA,CASSFWDREVGYTF,TGTGCCAGCAGTTTCTGGGACAGGGAAGTAGGCTACACCTTC
TRBJ2-2,TRBV5-1,NA,15,NA,CGASRDGGDTGELFF,TGCGGAGCCTCGCGGGACGGGGGAGACACCGGGGAGCTGTTTTTT
TRBJ1-3,TRBV2,NA,14,NA,CASSVGGSGNTIYF,TGTGCCAGCAGTGTAGGAGGGTCTGGAAACACCATATATTTT
TRBJ1-5,TRBV6-2/TRBV6-3,TRBD1,15,NA,CASSSLDRENQPQHF,TGTGCCAGCAGTTCCCTGGACAGGGAAAATCAGCCCCAGCATTTT
TRBJ1-1,TRBV19,NA,14,NA,CASSIARVRTEAFF,TGTGCCAGTAGTATAGCGCGGGTTCGCACTGAAGCTTTCTTT
TRBJ2-5,TRBV5-1,TRBD2,15,NA,CASSLQRGVQETQYF,TGCGCCAGCAGCTTGCAGCGGGGGGTACAAGAGACCCAGTACTTC